Detailed here is one T cell receptor beta chain. This CDR3 is built from 14 residues. With 0 bases removed from V and 1 base from J, the gap between germline ends came to 6 bases. CDR1 KGHSH and CDR2 LQKENI come from the germline V gene. This entry belongs to a study of blood T cell repertoires in COVID-19. Study summary: Acute-phase and convalescent COVID-19 samples originated in the United States, Italy and Spain. Sources were T cells, B-cell-depleted T cells, or PBMCs; the material itself was cDNA or gDNA.

Authors' methods: Estimation of nucleated cell counts relied on the amplification of reference gene primers. Libraries were prepared by immunoSEQ multiplex PCR; TCRdb keeps only in-frame clonotypes and omits some of them. Clonal size and the V and J genes are those of that table, whereas D and trimming came from the DNA. The sample carries roughly 200,000 clones, 78% recorded once. Sequencing input: peripheral blood. V and J are TRBV18 and TRBJ2-5; D is ambiguous. The receptor comes from a woman over 75 with active or convalescent COVID-19. The CDR3 here is CASSPPYSQETQYF. The CDR3 DNA follows: TGTGCCAGCTCACCACCTTACAGCCAAGAGACCCAGTACTTC.